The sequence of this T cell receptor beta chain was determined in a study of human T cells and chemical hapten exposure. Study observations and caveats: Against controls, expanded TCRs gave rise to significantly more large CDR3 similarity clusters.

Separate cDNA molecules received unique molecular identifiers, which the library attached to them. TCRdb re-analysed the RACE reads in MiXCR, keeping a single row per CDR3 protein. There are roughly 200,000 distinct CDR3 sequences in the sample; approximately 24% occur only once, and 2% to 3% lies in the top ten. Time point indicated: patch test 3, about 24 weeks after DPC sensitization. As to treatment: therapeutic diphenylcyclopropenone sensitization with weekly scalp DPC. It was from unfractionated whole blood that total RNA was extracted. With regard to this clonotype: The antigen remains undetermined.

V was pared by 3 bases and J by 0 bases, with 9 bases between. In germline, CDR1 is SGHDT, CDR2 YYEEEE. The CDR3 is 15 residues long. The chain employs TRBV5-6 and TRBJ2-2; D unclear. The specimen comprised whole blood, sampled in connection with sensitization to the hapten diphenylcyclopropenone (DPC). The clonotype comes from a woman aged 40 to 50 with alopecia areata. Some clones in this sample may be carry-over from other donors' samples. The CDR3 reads CASSYGGPNTGELFF. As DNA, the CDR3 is TGTGCCAGCAGCTACGGTGGACCGAACACCGGGGAGCTGTTTTTT.